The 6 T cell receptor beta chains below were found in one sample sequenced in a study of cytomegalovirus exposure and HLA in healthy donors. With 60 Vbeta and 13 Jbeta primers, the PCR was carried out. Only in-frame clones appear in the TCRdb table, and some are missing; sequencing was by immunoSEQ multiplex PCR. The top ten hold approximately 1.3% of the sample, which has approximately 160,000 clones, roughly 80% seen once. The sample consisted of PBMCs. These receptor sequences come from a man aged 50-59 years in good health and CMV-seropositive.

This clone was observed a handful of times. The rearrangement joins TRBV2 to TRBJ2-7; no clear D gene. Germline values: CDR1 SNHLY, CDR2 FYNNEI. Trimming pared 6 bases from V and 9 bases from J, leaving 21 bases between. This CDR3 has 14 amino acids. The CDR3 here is CASSDRSKISSQYF. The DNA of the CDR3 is TGTGCCAGCAGCGATCGGTCGAAGATTTCGTCGCAGTACTTC.

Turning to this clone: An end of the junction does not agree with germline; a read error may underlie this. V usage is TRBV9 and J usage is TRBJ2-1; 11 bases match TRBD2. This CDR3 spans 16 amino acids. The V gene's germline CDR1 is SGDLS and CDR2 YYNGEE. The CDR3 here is CASSPRLAGPYDEQFF. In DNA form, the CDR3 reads TGTGCCAGCAGCCCCAGACTAGCGGGGCCCTACGATGAGCAGTTCTTC.

DNA for the CDR3: TGCGCCAGCTCGGACTTGGGCAATCAGCCCCAGCATTTT. This gives the protein CASSDLGNQPQHF. The gene calls are TRBV10-2 and TRBJ1-5, with D unresolved. The CDR3 is made up of 13 amino acids. Germline V gene data show CDR1 as WSHSY and CDR2 as SAAADI. Trimming removed 8 bases at V and 2 bases at J, with 10 bases between.

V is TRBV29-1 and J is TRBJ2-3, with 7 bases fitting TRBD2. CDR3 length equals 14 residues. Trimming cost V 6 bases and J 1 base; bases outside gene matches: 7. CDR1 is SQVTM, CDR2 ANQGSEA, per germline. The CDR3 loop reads CSVVRGGGTDTQYF. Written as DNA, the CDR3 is TGCAGCGTGGTTCGTGGGGGGGGCACAGATACGCAGTATTTT.

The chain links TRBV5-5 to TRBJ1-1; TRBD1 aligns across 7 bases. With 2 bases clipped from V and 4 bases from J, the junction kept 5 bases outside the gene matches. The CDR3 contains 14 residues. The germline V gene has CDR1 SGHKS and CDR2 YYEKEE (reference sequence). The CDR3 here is CASSFDRVATEAFF. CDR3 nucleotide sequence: TGTGCCAGCAGCTTTGACAGGGTGGCCACTGAAGCTTTCTTT. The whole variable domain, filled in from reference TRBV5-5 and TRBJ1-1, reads DAGVTQSPTHLIKTRGQQVTLRCSPISGHKSVSWYQQVLGQGPQFIFQYYEKEERGRGNFPDRFSARQFPNYSSELNVNALLLGDSALYLCASSFDRVATEAFFGQGTRLTVV.

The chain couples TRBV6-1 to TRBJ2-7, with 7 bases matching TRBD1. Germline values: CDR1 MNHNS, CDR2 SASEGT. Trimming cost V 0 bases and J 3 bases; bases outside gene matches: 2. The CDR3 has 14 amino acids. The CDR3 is CASSEAWDSYEQYF. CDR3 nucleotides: TGTGCCAGCAGTGAAGCGTGGGACAGCTACGAGCAGTACTTC.